Listed below are T cell receptor beta chains from one sample, sequenced in a study of regulatory T cells in long-lasting Graves disease. TCRdb re-called the multiplex PCR reads with MiXCR, one entry per CDR3 protein. The table records about 420,000 distinct CDR3 sequences, about a sixth of them present only once. The same specimen was also included in a second study, on T cells in Graves' hyperthyroidism and ophthalmopathy.

The sample in question was peripheral blood mononuclear cells (PBMCs), obtained at new diagnosis, from a patient treated with antithyroid drugs. All receptors come from a woman between 18 and 30 years old with Graves disease. CDR3s leave out the opening cysteine and the closing phenylalanine or tryptophan. Clone size is stated in some rows and not others, as once, few, many or a class when expanded.

j_gene: TRBJ2-7
v_gene: TRBV12-3/TRBV12-4
abundance: many
CDR3aa: ASSYVGEQY

j_gene: TRBJ2-1
v_gene: TRBV7-9
abundance: many
CDR3aa: ASSQGLPEQF

j_gene: TRBJ2-5
v_gene: TRBV27
abundance: few
CDR3aa: ASSLTGVGPGGTQY

j_gene: TRBJ1-3
v_gene: TRBV20-1
abundance: .
CDR3aa: SASGRSGNTIY

j_gene: TRBJ2-5
v_gene: TRBV6-1
abundance: many
CDR3aa: ASAPTGKETQY

j_gene: TRBJ2-1
v_gene: TRBV11-2
abundance: many
CDR3aa: ASSPWTGAIDEQF

j_gene: TRBJ2-1
v_gene: TRBV18
abundance: few
CDR3aa: ASSLFRGSPYNEQF

j_gene: TRBJ1-5
v_gene: TRBV6-2/TRBV6-3
abundance: few
CDR3aa: ASSLTGTGMKPQH

j_gene: TRBJ2-1
v_gene: TRBV20-1
abundance: few
CDR3aa: SAPGTSGYNEQF

j_gene: TRBJ2-7
v_gene: TRBV6-1
abundance: many
CDR3aa: ASRSLAYEQY

j_gene: TRBJ2-3
v_gene: TRBV29-1
abundance: .
CDR3aa: SVAGTSGFNEEQY

j_gene: TRBJ1-2
v_gene: TRBV6-1
abundance: few
CDR3aa: ASSEWSRGYT

j_gene: TRBJ2-5
v_gene: TRBV28
abundance: few
CDR3aa: ASSGIWQETQY

j_gene: .
v_gene: TRBV18
abundance: .
CDR3aa: ASSPRGGYQESQY

j_gene: TRBJ1-5
v_gene: TRBV24-1
abundance: .
CDR3aa: ATSEGGQAPGEAQH

j_gene: TRBJ2-2
v_gene: TRBV27
abundance: few
CDR3aa: ASTWDRRNTGELF

j_gene: TRBJ2-1
v_gene: TRBV20-1
abundance: many
CDR3aa: SAPPGQGSQNEQF

j_gene: TRBJ2-4
v_gene: TRBV12-3/TRBV12-4
abundance: few
CDR3aa: ASSLGPGNIQY

j_gene: TRBJ2-7
v_gene: TRBV4-1
abundance: .
CDR3aa: ASSQRQGDEQY

j_gene: TRBJ2-2
v_gene: TRBV7-9
abundance: .
CDR3aa: ASSWGELITGELF

j_gene: TRBJ1-6
v_gene: TRBV7-9
abundance: many
CDR3aa: ASTQQGGEISPLH

j_gene: TRBJ2-1
v_gene: TRBV5-1
abundance: few
CDR3aa: ASSKDGGRNNEQF

j_gene: TRBJ1-1
v_gene: TRBV11-3
abundance: many
CDR3aa: ASTPRGHTEAF

j_gene: TRBJ1-2
v_gene: TRBV4-3
abundance: few
CDR3aa: ASSQSSGGYGYT

j_gene: TRBJ2-6
v_gene: TRBV5-1
abundance: few
CDR3aa: ASSWGSRVEGANVLT

j_gene: TRBJ2-2
v_gene: TRBV9
abundance: few
CDR3aa: ASSVEVDNTGELF

j_gene: TRBJ1-3
v_gene: TRBV11-2
abundance: few
CDR3aa: ASSWAAGNTIY

j_gene: TRBJ2-7
v_gene: TRBV28
abundance: many
CDR3aa: ASSKTGTSSYEQY

j_gene: TRBJ1-1
v_gene: TRBV2
abundance: many
CDR3aa: ASLWGAFEAF